Listed below are T cell receptor beta chains from one sample, sequenced in a study of T cell responses to AZD1222 COVID-19 vaccine. Measured with immunoSEQ multiplex PCR; TCRdb has only the in-frame clones, and not every one. The repertoire holds approximately 99,000 clones, with approximately 89% as singletons. Sequencing used peripheral blood, obtained on day 0 of MenACWY control vaccination. The receptors originated from an adult in good health. CDR3s include the opening cysteine and the closing phenylalanine or tryptophan. D genes are given only for firm matches. Clone size is given for some rows only: seen once, a few or many times, or a class if the clone is expanded.

cdr3_aa cdr3_nt d_call v_call clone_size j_call
CATSTGTAGNQPQHF TGTGCCACCAGCACGGGGACAGCGGGCAATCAGCCCCAGCATTTT TRBD1 TRBV15 NA TRBJ1-5
CASSPGGGARSGNTEAFF TGTGCCAGCAGCCCGGGAGGGGGGGCGCGATCAGGGAACACTGAAGCTTTCTTT NA TRBV5-4 NA TRBJ1-1
CASIKTGGKTEAFF TGTGCCAGCATCAAAACCGGGGGAAAAACTGAAGCTTTCTTT NA TRBV7-9 NA TRBJ1-1
CASSQGTGGGYRQYF TGCGCCAGCAGCCAAGGGACAGGGGGCGGATATCGGCAGTATTTT TRBD1 TRBV4-3 NA TRBJ2-3
CAWSGQGGRAEAFF TGTGCCTGGTCCGGACAGGGTGGGAGGGCTGAAGCTTTCTTT TRBD1 TRBV30 NA TRBJ1-1
CASSPGAAGNTIYF TGTGCCAGCAGCCCCGGGGCTGCTGGAAACACCATATATTTT NA TRBV11-2 NA TRBJ1-3
CASSQQFSYEQYF TGCGCCAGCAGCCAACAGTTCTCCTACGAGCAGTACTTC NA TRBV4-1 NA TRBJ2-7
CASGLALVGGPYPYEQYF TGTGCTAGTGGTTTGGCCCTGGTGGGGGGCCCCTATCCCTACGAGCAGTACTTC NA TRBV12-5 NA TRBJ2-7
CASRDGTSNTGELFF TGTGCCAGCAGGGACGGGACTTCGAACACCGGGGAGCTGTTTTTT NA TRBV28 NA TRBJ2-2
CASRQGSHYGYTF TGCGCCAGTCGACAGGGGTCCCACTATGGCTACACCTTC TRBD1 TRBV10-2 NA TRBJ1-2
CASSLSPDFLAGYTF TGTGCCAGCAGCTTATCTCCAGACTTCTTGGCGGGCTACACCTTC NA TRBV7-2 NA TRBJ1-2
CASSRQGNEKLFF TGTGCTAGTAGCAGACAGGGAAATGAAAAACTGTTTTTT TRBD1 TRBV12-5 NA TRBJ1-4
CASSKSGGTGSNQPQHF TGTGCCAGCAGCAAATCAGGCGGGACAGGGAGCAATCAGCCCCAGCATTTT TRBD1 TRBV28 NA TRBJ1-5
CASSYPPGGAHQPQHF TGTGCCAGCAGTTACCCGCCGGGGGGGGCCCATCAGCCCCAGCATTTT NA TRBV6-2/TRBV6-3 NA TRBJ1-5
CASSPLGQGNYGYTF TGTGCCAGCTCACCACTGGGACAGGGAAACTATGGCTACACCTTC TRBD1 TRBV18 NA TRBJ1-2
CASSEASAVSVDFSNQPQHF TGTGCCAGCAGTGAAGCGTCAGCAGTTTCTGTAGACTTCAGCAATCAGCCCCAGCATTTT NA TRBV2 NA TRBJ1-5
CASSATWAGETEAFF TGTGCCAGCAGCGCCACCTGGGCGGGGGAGACTGAAGCTTTCTTT NA TRBV9 once TRBJ1-1
CASSGGRGRFVSGNTIYF TGTGCCAGCAGTGGGGGCAGGGGGCGCTTCGTGTCAGGAAACACCATATATTTT TRBD1 TRBV2 NA TRBJ1-3
CASSRTGADYNEQFF TGTGCCAGCAGCCGGACAGGGGCGGATTACAATGAGCAGTTCTTC TRBD1 TRBV6-5 NA TRBJ2-1
CASSFLGMTNTGELFF TGCGCCAGCAGCTTTCTAGGGATGACGAACACCGGGGAGCTGTTTTTT NA TRBV5-1 NA TRBJ2-2
CASSHGQENTEAFF TGTGCCAGCAGCCACGGACAGGAGAACACTGAAGCTTTCTTT TRBD1 TRBV6-5 NA TRBJ1-1
CASSPGPGHGYTF TGTGCCAGCAGCCCCGGGCCAGGACATGGCTACACCTTC NA TRBV7-3 few TRBJ1-2
CASSPGDSRELFF TGTGCCAGCTCACCAGGGGATAGTCGGGAGCTATTTTTT NA TRBV18 NA TRBJ1-4
CASSDDAQGRNQPQHF TGTGCCAGCAGTGATGACGCACAGGGGAGAAATCAGCCCCAGCATTTT TRBD1 TRBV6-1 NA TRBJ1-5
CASSQPTTGGTYEQYF TGTGCCAGCAGCCAACCGACGACAGGGGGAACCTACGAGCAGTACTTC TRBD1 TRBV3-1/TRBV3-2 NA TRBJ2-7
CASWRGNTIYF TGTGCCAGCTGGAGGGGGAACACCATATATTTT NA TRBV12-3/TRBV12-4 NA TRBJ1-3
CASSSKPNSPLHF TGTGCCAGCAGTTCCAAACCGAATTCACCCCTCCACTTT NA TRBV6-5 NA TRBJ1-6